This TCR beta chain was retrieved from a study of blood T cell repertoires in COVID-19. Study-wide background: COVID-19 samples collected from the United States, Italy and Spain covered acute and convalescent phases. The cDNA or gDNA used as material had been derived from T cells, B-cell-depleted T cells, or PBMCs.

Per the original data handling: Reference gene primers were amplified, and this amplification served to estimate nucleated cell counts. TCRdb's table, derived via immunoSEQ multiplex PCR, lists solely in-frame clones and lacks some. The V and J calls and clone size come from that table; D and trimming were worked out from the DNA. This table has fewer than 200,000 clones, 85% appearing once. The CDR3 extends over 14 amino acids. CDR1 is LGHDT and CDR2 is YNNKEL in the germline V gene (reference sequence). V lost 5 bases, J lost 1 base, and 11 bases lay in between. This clonotype originated in a human donor with acute or convalescent COVID-19. The donor label of this sample is uncertain. The V call is TRBV3-1 (or the pseudogene TRBV3-2), the J call TRBJ1-1; D remains unclear. The sequenced sample was peripheral blood. The chain's CDR3 is CASSSMLQNTEAFF. The CDR3 bases are TGTGCCAGCAGCTCAATGTTACAGAACACTGAAGCTTTCTTT.